This T cell receptor beta chain was profiled in a study of cytomegalovirus exposure and HLA in healthy donors. The PCR ran on 60 Vbeta and 13 Jbeta primers. Clones were sequenced by immunoSEQ multiplex PCR, and TCRdb holds only the in-frame ones, with some missing. The sample lists about 130,000 clones; around 80% were seen once. A remark on this clone: Its specificity is unknown.

Trimming stripped 4 bases from V and 3 bases from J, with 16 bases between. Germline CDR1 SGHNT, CDR2 YYREEE (reference sequence). The CDR3 has 16 amino acids. Overall study findings and caveats: Trimming of TCR beta V- and J-genes showed a link, identified in a later analysis, to a missense DCLRE1C variant.

This receptor was identified in a female donor in good health and CMV-seronegative. The sequenced material came from PBMCs. V usage is TRBV5-4 and J usage is TRBJ2-2, with D possibly matching TRBD1 (5 bases). The CDR3 here is CASSPGSGLYTGELFF. CDR3 DNA: TGTGCCAGCAGCCCAGGGTCTGGCCTTTACACCGGGGAGCTGTTTTTT.